This is a list of T cell receptor beta chains from one sample in a study of cytomegalovirus exposure and HLA in healthy donors. The assay was immunoSEQ multiplex PCR, and TCRdb's table has in-frame clones only and misses some. Recorded for this sample: under 60,000 clones. The material sequenced was PBMCs. Every receptor here comes from a woman under 40 in good health and CMV-seropositive. The CDR3 runs from the conserved cysteine through the conserved F or W. D genes are given only for firm matches.

d_call: TRBD1; cdr3_length: 14; v_call: TRBV6-5; j_call: TRBJ1-2; cdr3_aa: CASSTLDRAIGYTF; cdr3_nt: TGTGCCAGCAGTACCTTGGACAGGGCTATCGGCTACACCTTC
d_call: NA; cdr3_length: 19; v_call: TRBV5-5; j_call: TRBJ2-3; cdr3_aa: CASSSPQTALAALTDTQYF; cdr3_nt: TGTGCCAGCAGCTCCCCTCAAACGGCCCTTGCGGCGCTCACAGATACGCAGTATTTT
d_call: NA; cdr3_length: 14; v_call: TRBV9; j_call: TRBJ1-1; cdr3_aa: CASSLWEGNTEAFF; cdr3_nt: TGTGCCAGCAGCCTATGGGAGGGAAACACTGAAGCTTTCTTT
d_call: NA; cdr3_length: 11; v_call: TRBV9; j_call: TRBJ1-1; cdr3_aa: CASSPSGEAFF; cdr3_nt: TGTGCCAGCAGCCCCAGCGGCGAAGCTTTCTTT
d_call: TRBD2; cdr3_length: 16; v_call: TRBV13; j_call: TRBJ2-1; cdr3_aa: CASSPPGLAAHNEQFF; cdr3_nt: TGTGCCAGCAGCCCCCCGGGACTAGCGGCCCACAATGAGCAGTTCTTC
d_call: NA; cdr3_length: 13; v_call: TRBV18; j_call: TRBJ1-1; cdr3_aa: CASSPTLNTEAFF; cdr3_nt: TGTGCCAGCTCACCAACTTTGAACACTGAAGCTTTCTTT
d_call: NA; cdr3_length: 15; v_call: TRBV7-9; j_call: TRBJ1-1; cdr3_aa: CASRDPGVGDTEAFF; cdr3_nt: TGTGCCAGCAGAGACCCAGGGGTTGGGGACACTGAAGCTTTCTTT
d_call: TRBD1; cdr3_length: 14; v_call: TRBV29-1; j_call: TRBJ2-3; cdr3_aa: CSTHNRGSTDTQYF; cdr3_nt: TGCAGCACGCATAACAGGGGTAGCACAGATACGCAGTATTTT
d_call: TRBD2; cdr3_length: 12; v_call: TRBV29-1; j_call: TRBJ2-4; cdr3_aa: CSGGTSENIQYF; cdr3_nt: TGCAGCGGGGGGACTAGCGAAAACATTCAGTACTTC
d_call: NA; cdr3_length: 14; v_call: TRBV7-9; j_call: TRBJ2-7; cdr3_aa: CASSRDSGSYEQYF; cdr3_nt: TGTGCCAGCAGCCGAGATAGCGGCTCCTACGAGCAGTACTTC
d_call: NA; cdr3_length: 15; v_call: TRBV5-1; j_call: TRBJ2-3; cdr3_aa: CASSLDRAATDTQYF; cdr3_nt: TGCGCCAGCAGCTTGGACAGGGCCGCCACAGATACGCAGTATTTT
d_call: NA; cdr3_length: 13; v_call: TRBV2; j_call: TRBJ2-7; cdr3_aa: CASSDSDTYEQYF; cdr3_nt: TGTGCCAGCAGTGATAGTGACACCTACGAGCAGTACTTC
d_call: TRBD2; cdr3_length: 14; v_call: TRBV6-5; j_call: TRBJ2-3; cdr3_aa: CASNPGRFPDTQYF; cdr3_nt: TGTGCCAGCAATCCCGGGAGGTTCCCAGATACGCAGTATTTT
d_call: NA; cdr3_length: 13; v_call: TRBV7-9; j_call: TRBJ2-7; cdr3_aa: CASSPNWENEQYF; cdr3_nt: TGTGCCAGCAGCCCAAATTGGGAGAACGAGCAGTACTTC
d_call: NA; cdr3_length: 14; v_call: TRBV5-1; j_call: TRBJ2-7; cdr3_aa: CASSSGLPPYEQYF; cdr3_nt: TGCGCCAGCAGCTCGGGACTCCCCCCTTATGAGCAGTACTTC
d_call: TRBD1; cdr3_length: 12; v_call: TRBV29-1; j_call: TRBJ1-4; cdr3_aa: CSVGQLNEKLFF; cdr3_nt: TGCAGCGTGGGACAGCTTAATGAAAAACTGTTTTTT
d_call: NA; cdr3_length: 14; v_call: TRBV9; j_call: TRBJ1-3; cdr3_aa: CASSVGTVGNTIYF; cdr3_nt: TGTGCCAGCAGCGTAGGAACAGTAGGAAACACCATATATTTT
d_call: TRBD1; cdr3_length: 13; v_call: TRBV7-6; j_call: TRBJ2-7; cdr3_aa: CASSPLRGREQYF; cdr3_nt: TGTGCCAGCAGCCCCCTAAGGGGGCGGGAGCAGTACTTC
d_call: NA; cdr3_length: 11; v_call: TRBV6-6; j_call: TRBJ2-1; cdr3_aa: CASLERDEQFF; cdr3_nt: TGTGCCAGCCTAGAAAGAGATGAGCAGTTCTTC
d_call: TRBD1; cdr3_length: 12; v_call: TRBV2; j_call: TRBJ2-5; cdr3_aa: CAGDRGGETQYF; cdr3_nt: TGTGCCGGGGACAGGGGTGGCGAGACCCAGTACTTC
d_call: NA; cdr3_length: 12; v_call: TRBV2; j_call: TRBJ2-7; cdr3_aa: CASSDTLYEQYF; cdr3_nt: TGTGCCAGCAGTGATACTCTCTACGAGCAGTACTTC
d_call: NA; cdr3_length: 19; v_call: TRBV29-1; j_call: TRBJ2-5; cdr3_aa: CSVEDRGWGERGPQETQYF; cdr3_nt: TGCAGCGTTGAAGATCGTGGGTGGGGGGAGAGGGGGCCTCAAGAGACCCAGTACTTC
d_call: NA; cdr3_length: 12; v_call: TRBV9; j_call: TRBJ1-1; cdr3_aa: CASSTPRGEDFF; cdr3_nt: TGTGCCAGCAGCACCCCCCGGGGTGAAGATTTCTTT
d_call: TRBD2; cdr3_length: 15; v_call: TRBV6-5; j_call: TRBJ2-5; cdr3_aa: CASSYSLAGAGTQYF; cdr3_nt: TGTGCCAGCAGTTACTCTCTAGCGGGGGCTGGGACCCAGTACTTC
d_call: NA; cdr3_length: 14; v_call: TRBV19; j_call: TRBJ2-2; cdr3_aa: CASSPQINTGELFF; cdr3_nt: TGTGCCAGTAGCCCACAGATTAACACCGGGGAGCTGTTTTTT
d_call: TRBD1; cdr3_length: 14; v_call: TRBV10-3; j_call: TRBJ1-1; cdr3_aa: CAISDRQGNTEAFF; cdr3_nt: TGTGCCATCAGTGACAGACAGGGGAACACTGAAGCTTTCTTT
d_call: NA; cdr3_length: 13; v_call: TRBV30; j_call: TRBJ1-1; cdr3_aa: CAWSVGANTEAFF; cdr3_nt: TGTGCCTGGAGTGTGGGGGCTAATACTGAAGCTTTCTTT
d_call: TRBD1; cdr3_length: 17; v_call: TRBV4-1; j_call: TRBJ1-5; cdr3_aa: CASSQDNRGQTHQPQHF; cdr3_nt: TGCGCCAGCAGCCAAGATAACAGGGGGCAGACTCATCAGCCCCAGCATTTT
d_call: NA; cdr3_length: 15; v_call: TRBV19; j_call: TRBJ1-4; cdr3_aa: CASSISTGGAEKLFF; cdr3_nt: TGTGCCAGTAGTATTAGTACCGGAGGCGCTGAAAAACTGTTTTTT
d_call: TRBD1; cdr3_length: 14; v_call: TRBV28; j_call: TRBJ1-6; cdr3_aa: CASSVGQGNSPLHF; cdr3_nt: TGTGCCAGCAGTGTGGGACAGGGAAATTCACCCCTCCACTTT
d_call: NA; cdr3_length: 13; v_call: TRBV10-2; j_call: TRBJ1-2; cdr3_aa: CASSDDRTYGYTF; cdr3_nt: TGCGCCAGCAGTGACGACAGAACCTATGGCTACACCTTC
d_call: TRBD1; cdr3_length: 15; v_call: TRBV9; j_call: TRBJ2-7; cdr3_aa: CASSVGGTGLSEQYF; cdr3_nt: TGTGCCAGCAGCGTAGGGGGGACAGGGCTGAGTGAGCAGTACTTC
d_call: TRBD1; cdr3_length: 15; v_call: TRBV13; j_call: TRBJ2-7; cdr3_aa: CASSLARTGSYEQYF; cdr3_nt: TGTGCCAGCAGCTTAGCCCGGACAGGCTCCTACGAGCAGTACTTC
d_call: NA; cdr3_length: 16; v_call: TRBV6-6; j_call: TRBJ2-7; cdr3_aa: CASSPAARLSSYEQYF; cdr3_nt: TGTGCCAGCAGCCCCGCGGCACGACTAAGCTCCTACGAGCAGTACTTC
d_call: NA; cdr3_length: 13; v_call: TRBV7-9; j_call: TRBJ1-4; cdr3_aa: CASSFQGREKLFF; cdr3_nt: TGTGCCAGCAGCTTCCAGGGGCGCGAAAAACTGTTTTTT
d_call: TRBD2; cdr3_length: 20; v_call: TRBV9; j_call: TRBJ2-3; cdr3_aa: CASGTNRLAGGYEREDTQYF; cdr3_nt: TGTGCCAGCGGGACCAATCGACTAGCGGGGGGATATGAGAGGGAAGATACGCAGTATTTT
d_call: TRBD2; cdr3_length: 15; v_call: TRBV30; j_call: TRBJ2-3; cdr3_aa: CAWAPRGGRPDTQYF; cdr3_nt: TGTGCCTGGGCTCCGCGGGGGGGTCGGCCAGATACGCAGTATTTT
d_call: TRBD1; cdr3_length: 15; v_call: TRBV11-3; j_call: TRBJ1-1; cdr3_aa: CASSLYGTGATEAFF; cdr3_nt: TGTGCCAGCAGCTTATACGGGACAGGGGCCACTGAAGCTTTCTTT
d_call: TRBD2; cdr3_length: 16; v_call: TRBV18; j_call: TRBJ2-2; cdr3_aa: CASSQSSGSYTGELFF; cdr3_nt: TGTGCCAGCTCACAGTCTAGCGGGAGTTATACCGGGGAGCTGTTTTTT
d_call: NA; cdr3_length: 15; v_call: TRBV6-6; j_call: TRBJ1-1; cdr3_aa: CASSYSIRERSEAFF; cdr3_nt: TGTGCCAGCAGTTACTCAATCAGGGAACGATCTGAAGCTTTCTTT
d_call: NA; cdr3_length: 19; v_call: TRBV4-1; j_call: TRBJ2-7; cdr3_aa: CASSQDLIPGPGSAYEQYF; cdr3_nt: TGCGCCAGCAGCCAAGACCTTATTCCCGGACCCGGGAGCGCCTACGAGCAGTACTTC
d_call: NA; cdr3_length: 13; v_call: TRBV29-1; j_call: TRBJ2-1; cdr3_aa: CSVSRDTDNEQFF; cdr3_nt: TGCAGCGTCAGCCGGGATACGGACAATGAGCAGTTCTTC
d_call: NA; cdr3_length: 16; v_call: TRBV7-2; j_call: TRBJ2-1; cdr3_aa: CASSLGGGKRYNEQFF; cdr3_nt: TGTGCCAGCAGCTTAGGGGGCGGGAAGAGGTACAATGAGCAGTTCTTC
d_call: NA; cdr3_length: 13; v_call: TRBV19; j_call: TRBJ1-1; cdr3_aa: CASSISWNTEAFF; cdr3_nt: TGTGCCAGTAGTATTTCTTGGAACACTGAAGCTTTCTTT
d_call: TRBD2; cdr3_length: 16; v_call: TRBV4-1; j_call: TRBJ2-1; cdr3_aa: CASSPMLAGVVNEQFF; cdr3_nt: TGCGCCAGCAGCCCGATGCTAGCGGGAGTCGTAAATGAGCAGTTCTTC
d_call: TRBD1; cdr3_length: 16; v_call: TRBV4-1; j_call: TRBJ1-1; cdr3_aa: CASSQQTGRLRTEAFF; cdr3_nt: TGCGCCAGCAGCCAGCAGACAGGGCGACTTCGGACTGAAGCTTTCTTT
d_call: NA; cdr3_length: 14; v_call: TRBV11-3; j_call: TRBJ1-1; cdr3_aa: CASSPQGSHTEAFF; cdr3_nt: TGTGCCAGCAGCCCCCAGGGGTCGCACACTGAAGCTTTCTTT
d_call: NA; cdr3_length: 12; v_call: TRBV6-5; j_call: TRBJ1-1; cdr3_aa: CASSYRGAEAFF; cdr3_nt: TGTGCCAGCAGTTACCGGGGTGCTGAAGCTTTCTTT